A selection of T cell receptor beta chains follows, all from one sample in a study of shared clonotypes between healthy human individuals. Here immunoSEQ multiplex PCR was the method, and the copy in TCRdb shows in-frame clones only, minus some. The sample holds about 380,000 clones, around 96% seen once. Sequenced sample: memory CD8+ T cells sorted from blood. The source of these receptors is a young man in good health. The CDR3 runs from the conserved cysteine through the conserved F or W. D genes are given only for firm matches.

D gene,J gene,CDR3 length,V gene,CDR3 DNA,CDR3 protein
NA,TRBJ1-5,12,TRBV6-1,TGTGCCAGCAGTTGGGGAAGTCAGCCCCAGCATTTT,CASSWGSQPQHF
NA,TRBJ2-5,16,TRBV11-2,TGTGCCAGCAGCTTCCGCGGGGTGAAGATCCAAGAGACCCAGTACTTC,CASSFRGVKIQETQYF
NA,TRBJ2-3,15,TRBV4-1,TGCGCCAGCAGCCATCTGGGGGCAAGCACAGATACGCAGTATTTT,CASSHLGASTDTQYF
NA,TRBJ2-3,14,TRBV5-1,TGCGCCAGTACAGAGGGAGAACCCACAGATACGCAGTATTTT,CASTEGEPTDTQYF
TRBD1,TRBJ2-1,13,TRBV7-9,TGTGCCAGCAGCAGACAGGGTTCCAATGAGCAGTTCTTC,CASSRQGSNEQFF
NA,TRBJ1-1,13,TRBV28,TGTGCCAGCGGACCGCCTATAGGGCCTGAAGCTTTCTTT,CASGPPIGPEAFF
NA,TRBJ2-1,14,TRBV28,TGTGCCAGCAGTCCCCCGAGCTCCTACAATGAGCAGTTCTTC,CASSPPSSYNEQFF
NA,TRBJ2-3,16,TRBV27,TGTGCCAGCGGGAGGACGCTAGGGCTAGGCACAGATACGCAGTATTTT,CASGRTLGLGTDTQYF
TRBD2,TRBJ2-3,18,TRBV7-8,TGTGCCAGCAGCTTCGTTGGACTAGCGGGAGGGGGCGCAGATACGCAGTATTTT,CASSFVGLAGGGADTQYF
TRBD2,TRBJ2-7,17,TRBV10-1,TGCGCCAGCAGTAAAAGGAGGACTAGCGGGAGCTCCTACGAGCAGTACTTC,CASSKRRTSGSSYEQYF
NA,TRBJ2-7,12,TRBV28,TGTGCCAGCAGTTCCGGCAGCTACGAGCAGTACTTC,CASSSGSYEQYF
TRBD2,TRBJ2-7,15,TRBV11-2,TGTGCCAGCAGCTTATCTCTAGCGGGAGAGTACGAGCAGTACTTC,CASSLSLAGEYEQYF